This T cell receptor (beta chain) was found in a study of shared clonotypes between healthy human individuals (dated by TCRdb to 2020 to 2021). For the study in its entirety: The cohort comprised a couple of women and a few men aged 18 to 49 years. To estimate repertoire size and how much clonotypes are shared between individuals, the study performed deep sequencing of blood TCR repertoires from a handful of healthy adults. Each donor's leukapheresis produced roughly between about 0.85 and 10 billion PBMCs. For each donor, three plates each were used for CD4 naive and CD4 memory, two plates were used for CD8 naive, and one plate was used for CD8 memory. Different laboratories and diverse techniques were used to prepare libraries and sequence TCR repertoires, to increase sequencing depth and limit assay-specific biases. General findings and caveats noted by the study authors: The genetic and exposure-history diversity represented was limited by the small number of donors. When a few donors were compared, the shared fraction of clonotypes was 5% to 6.5% for naive CD4, around 4% for naive CD8, more than 2% for memory CD4, and less than 0.45% for memory CD8. Pairwise subsampling indicated that sequencing depth was expected to affect the degree of clonotype sharing among donors. Naive subsets generally had larger estimated clonotype richness than memory subsets did. Compared with non-shared clonotypes, the clonotypes found in all four sorted-subset donors had higher generation probabilities. Sampling was limited to blood, and TCR repertoires in tissue likely differ from TCR repertoires in blood. Rarefaction of sorted-subset datasets indicated incomplete sequencing despite the large sequencing depth.

Using the deep immunoSEQ assay, multiplex PCR amplified TCR CDR3 regions from genomic DNA. Extracted genomic DNA from each cell subset was distributed evenly across all wells of several immunoSEQ 96-well plates, and each plate was treated as a replicate. For sorted subsets, around 0.2 ug of genomic DNA, equivalent to about 30,000 T cell genomes, went into each replicate PCR. Purified libraries were measured with a Qubit 3.0 fluorometer, size-checked on a Bioanalyzer 2100, and measured again with the KAPA Library Quantification kit. Every immunoSEQ 96-well plate was sequenced on a separate single-read 150-cycle Illumina NextSeq 550 flow cell. The published analysis was carried out like this. Because the immunoSEQ output held only junctional sequences and lacked quality scores, the filtering could not match the filtering applied to full-length reads. To assign V/J genes and CDR3, sequences were annotated using PyIR, a Python wrapper for IgBLAST v1.9, with IMGT germline references. Any read was removed if the V/J assignment was weak (E-value above 1e-6), the CDR3 was missing, or the read contained stop codons, out-of-frame junctions, or ambiguous translated residues. V3J clonotypes were defined as sequences sharing an identical inferred V gene, J gene, and CDR3 amino acid sequence. To compute the percentage overlap between repertoires, the number of shared unique clonotypes was divided by the size of the smaller repertoire. RTK rarefaction, the Chao1 estimator, and Recon v2.1 estimates of unobserved clonotypes were used to assess repertoire richness. OLGA was used to compute generation probabilities for all TCRbeta clonotypes that the gDNA method yielded from four donors. Imported from immuneACCESS, the table was reduced by TCRdb to in-frame sequences with V and J called. These copies leave out some clones; in studies compared against another copy, an unresolved V gene accounts for under half, and the cause of the remainder is not known. From that table come the V and J calls and clone size; the DNA was used to work out D and trimming. In all, the sample holds millions of clones, and around nine tenths of those were seen once. The ten largest clones represent about 0.13% of the sample.

The germline V gene gives CDR1 as MNHEY and CDR2 as SVGAGI. The CDR3 has 14 amino acids, counting the end cysteine and phenylalanine. Only the CDR3 DNA stays, 42 bases, in frame from base 1. A distance of 10 bases separates the germline ends of V and J, which lose 4 bases and 2 bases respectively. About this clone itself: No cognate antigen has been identified for it. Base qualities are not recorded, but no much larger clone differs from it by a single base.

The donors were healthy, HIV-negative adults who had no recently reported acute infections or vaccinations. Only Caucasian adults living in Nashville, Tennessee, USA were represented among the donors. Magnetic negative selection was used to enrich CD4+ T cells, after which naive cells were positively selected on CD45RA and the negative fraction became the memory subset. After blood collection by leukapheresis, PBMCs were isolated using Ficoll-Histopaque density gradient centrifugation and then cryopreserved in the vapor phase of liquid nitrogen. Analytical flow cytometry was used to check the purity and quantity of each magnetically sorted T cell population. Genomic DNA was isolated from every sorted fraction and measured by UV absorbance on a Nanodrop 2000c.

This sequence was found in a young man in good health. Recombination linked TRBV6-5 to TRBJ2-3; TRBD2 is possibly the D segment (6 matching bases). Sequencing input: naive CD4+ T cells sorted from blood. In the paper's terms, the cell subset or site label means: CD45RA+ positively selected. In nucleotide form, the sequence is TGTGCCAGCAGTTCTCCGGGGGACACAGATACGCAGTATTTT. Its protein reads: CASSSPGDTDTQYF.